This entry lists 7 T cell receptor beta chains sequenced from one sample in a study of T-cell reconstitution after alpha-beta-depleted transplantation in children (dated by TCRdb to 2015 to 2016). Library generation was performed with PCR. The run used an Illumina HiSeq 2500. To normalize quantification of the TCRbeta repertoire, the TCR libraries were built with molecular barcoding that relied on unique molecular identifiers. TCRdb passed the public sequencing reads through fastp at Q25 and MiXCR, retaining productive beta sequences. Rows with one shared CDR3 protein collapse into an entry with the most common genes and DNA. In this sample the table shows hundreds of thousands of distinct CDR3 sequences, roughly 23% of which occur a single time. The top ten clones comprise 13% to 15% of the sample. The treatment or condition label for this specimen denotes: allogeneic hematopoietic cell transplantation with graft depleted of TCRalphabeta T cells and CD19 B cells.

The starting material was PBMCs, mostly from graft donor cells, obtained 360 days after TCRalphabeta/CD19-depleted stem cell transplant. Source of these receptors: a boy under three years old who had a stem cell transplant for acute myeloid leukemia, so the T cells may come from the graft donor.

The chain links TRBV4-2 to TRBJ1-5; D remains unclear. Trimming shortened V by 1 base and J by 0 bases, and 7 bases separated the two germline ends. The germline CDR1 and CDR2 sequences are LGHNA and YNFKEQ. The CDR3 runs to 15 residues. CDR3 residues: CASSQGPDSNQPQHF. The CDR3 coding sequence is TGTGCCAGCAGCCAAGGCCCCGATAGCAATCAGCCCCAGCATTTT.

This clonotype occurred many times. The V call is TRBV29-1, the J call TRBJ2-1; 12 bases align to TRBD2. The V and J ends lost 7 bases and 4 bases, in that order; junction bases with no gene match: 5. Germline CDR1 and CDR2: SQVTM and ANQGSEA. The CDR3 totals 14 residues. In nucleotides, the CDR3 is TGCAGCGCTGCTAGCGGGGGGGGGTACAATGAGCAGTTCTTC. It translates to CSAASGGGYNEQFF.

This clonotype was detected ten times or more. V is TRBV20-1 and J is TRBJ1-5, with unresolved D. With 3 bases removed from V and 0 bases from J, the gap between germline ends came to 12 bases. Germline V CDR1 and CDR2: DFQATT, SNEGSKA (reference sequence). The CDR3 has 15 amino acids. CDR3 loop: CSASRRLDSNQPQHF. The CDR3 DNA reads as TGCAGTGCTAGTAGGAGGCTCGATAGCAATCAGCCCCAGCATTTT.

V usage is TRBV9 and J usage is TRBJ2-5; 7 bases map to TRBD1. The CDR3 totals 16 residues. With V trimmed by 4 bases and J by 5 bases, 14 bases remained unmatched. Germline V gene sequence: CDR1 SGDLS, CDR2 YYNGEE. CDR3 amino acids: CASSPHPGQLSETQYF. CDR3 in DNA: TGTGCCAGCAGCCCCCACCCGGGACAGCTTTCGGAGACCCAGTACTTC.

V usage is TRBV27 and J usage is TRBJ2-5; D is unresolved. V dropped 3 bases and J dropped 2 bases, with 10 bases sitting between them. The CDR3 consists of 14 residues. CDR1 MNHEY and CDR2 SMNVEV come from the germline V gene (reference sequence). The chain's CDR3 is CASSFSTSQETQYF. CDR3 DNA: TGTGCCAGCAGTTTCTCGACTTCTCAAGAGACCCAGTACTTC.

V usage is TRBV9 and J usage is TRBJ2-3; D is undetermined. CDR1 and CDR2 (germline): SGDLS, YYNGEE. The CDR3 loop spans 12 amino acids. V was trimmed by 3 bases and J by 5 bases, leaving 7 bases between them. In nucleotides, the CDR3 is TGTGCCAGCAGCGCCCGTTTAGATACGCAGTATTTT. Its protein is CASSARLDTQYF.

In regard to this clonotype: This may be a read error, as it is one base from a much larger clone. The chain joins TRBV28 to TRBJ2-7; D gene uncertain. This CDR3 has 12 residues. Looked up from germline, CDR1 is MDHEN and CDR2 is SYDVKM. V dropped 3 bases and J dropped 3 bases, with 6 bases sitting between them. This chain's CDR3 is CASSFFHYEQYF. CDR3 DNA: TGTGCCAGCAGTTTTTTTCACTACGAGCAGTACTTC. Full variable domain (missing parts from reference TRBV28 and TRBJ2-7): DVKVTQSSRYLVKRTGEKVFLECVQDMDHENMFWYRQDPGLGLRLIYFSYDVKMKEKGDIPEGYSVSREKKERFSLILESASTNQTSMYLCASSFFHYEQYFGPGTRLTVT.